Sequencing of this TCR beta chain was carried out in a study of tumor-infiltrating lymphocytes in primary liver carcinoma. Study-wide context: Maximum tumor diameters ranged from roughly 4.2 to 10 cm, stage T1-T3 N0M0.

cDNA specific to TCR beta was made from around 530 ng of total RNA, with a constant-region primer employed for priming. Libraries of TCR beta came from three nested multiplex PCR rounds with slightly modified ARM-PCR. Primers for the first two PCR rounds were TRBV1-TRBV30 forward primers and a C-beta reverse primer (about 9 cycles per round). Via MiXCR, TCRdb re-called the multiplex PCR reads, giving one row per CDR3 protein. The data show tens of thousands of distinct CDR3 sequences, with about three quarters seen just once and about 40% held by the top ten. Germline V gives CDR1 ENHRY, CDR2 SYGVKD. The CDR3 is 12 amino acids. Joint extraction of RNA and DNA used about 17-31 mg of bulk tissue that was unsorted. Findings and limits, study-wide: Roughly 7.5-25% of top clones, and no more, occurred in all five tumor regions. The study found tumor-adjacent and tumor-blood pairs overlapped less than tumor region pairs. Significantly larger top-250-clone fractions were found in tumors than in blood (p = 0.039).

A word on this clonotype: The antigen is unknown. The junction shows a germline mismatch at one end, possibly a read error.

The specimen sequenced was liver tumor tissue from sampling region 4. Subset given: tumor region T4, right-lateral pole. The chain combines TRBV10-3 with TRBJ2-1; no reliable D call. The source of this sequence is a man between 40 and 49 years old with primary liver carcinoma and hepatitis B virus infection. CDR3: CDTGPSYNEQSF. In nucleotides, the CDR3 is TGTGACACCGGACCCTCCTACAATGAGCAGTCCTTC.